This T cell receptor beta chain was recovered during a study of molecular identifiers for immune sequencing clone quantification. Study at large: Replicate runs used RNA from 20,000 or 100,000 naive CD8 cells, which was split five ways into aliquots, and four of those aliquots were then sequenced.

Previously reported methods and listed TCR primers produced the bulk TCR libraries. TCRdb re-derived calls from the PCR reads in MiXCR, one entry per CDR3 protein. The sample yields around 470,000 distinct CDR3 sequences, 20% to 25% seen once. At least ten counts were recorded for this clonotype. The CDR3 has 14 residues. Trimming removed 3 bases from V and 0 bases from J, with 6 bases in between. CDR1 MNHEY and CDR2 SVGEGT come from the germline V gene. Sequences were obtained from naive CD8+ T cells from blood, with Jurkat cell RNA spiked in. Subset described: FACS-sorted CD8+CD4-CCR7+CD45RA+ naive T cells. The chain recombines TRBV6-2 or TRBV6-3 with TRBJ1-5; D remains unclear. The clonotype was recovered from a human donor in good health. Some libraries in this study had Jurkat cell RNA spiked in. Here the CDR3 DNA reads TGTGCCAGCAGTTATAAGGATAGCAATCAGCCCCAGCATTTT. Translation: CASSYKDSNQPQHF.